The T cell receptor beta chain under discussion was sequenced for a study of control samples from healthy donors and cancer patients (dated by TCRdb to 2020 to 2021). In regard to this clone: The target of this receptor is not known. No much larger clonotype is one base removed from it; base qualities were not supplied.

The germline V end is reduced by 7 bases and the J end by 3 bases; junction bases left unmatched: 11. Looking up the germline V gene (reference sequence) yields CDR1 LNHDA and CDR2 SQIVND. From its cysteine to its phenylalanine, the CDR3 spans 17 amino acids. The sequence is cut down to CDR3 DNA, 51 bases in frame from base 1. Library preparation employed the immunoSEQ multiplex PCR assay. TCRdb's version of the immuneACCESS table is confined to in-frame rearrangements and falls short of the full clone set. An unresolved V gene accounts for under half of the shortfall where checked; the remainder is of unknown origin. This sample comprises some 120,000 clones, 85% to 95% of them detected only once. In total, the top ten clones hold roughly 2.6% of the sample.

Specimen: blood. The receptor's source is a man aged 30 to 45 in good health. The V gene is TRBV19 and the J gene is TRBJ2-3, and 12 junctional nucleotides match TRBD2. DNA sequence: TGTGCCAGTACTCCCGGACTAGCGGGGTCTAGAACAGATACGCAGTATTTT. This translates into CASTPGLAGSRTDTQYF. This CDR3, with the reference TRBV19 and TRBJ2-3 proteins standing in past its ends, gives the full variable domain DGGITQSPKYLFRKEGQNVTLSCEQNLNHDAMYWYRQDPGQGLRLIYYSQIVNDFQKGDIAEGYSVSREKKESFPLTVTSAQKNPTAFYLCASTPGLAGSRTDTQYFGPGTRLTVL.